This TCR beta chain was identified in a study of blood T cell repertoires in COVID-19 (dated by TCRdb to between 2020 and 2021). In terms of the full investigation: The collaborator samples originated in the United States, Italy and Spain and spanned the acute and convalescent phases of COVID-19. A de-identified subject ID, COVID-19 status, age in years and sex were almost always included in the sample metadata. The samples were drawn from two sources: the first 160 participants of the ongoing ImmuneRACE study, and 1,254 subjects contributed by 6 global collaborators. The dataset comprised deeply sampled blood TCRbeta repertoires from subjects exposed to, actively infected with, or recovered from COVID-19. The repertoires were released in a freely available public database meant as a resource for research on the immune response to SARS-CoV-2. Where available, HLA class I and class II types were obtained from metadata supplied by the sample provider rather than from assay-based typing. The material from the prospective study consisted of cDNA or gDNA derived from T cells, B-cell-depleted T cells, or PBMCs.

The paper as a whole reports these results and caveats: How much clinical and demographic metadata was included differed by source and by participant, and the metadata was provided uncurated.

Participants in the prospective study were enrolled through a virtual design, were aged about 18 to 100 years, and lived in roughly 24 United States geographic areas. To assign participants to cohorts, the prospective study relied on clinical history that participants themselves reported in a screening survey and a study questionnaire. Recovered participants in ImmuneRACE Cohort 3 were defined by two consecutive negative NP/OP PCR tests, clearance by a healthcare professional, or resolution of symptoms. In the prospective study, mobile phlebotomists collected whole blood, serum and a nasopharyngeal or oropharyngeal swab from each participant. Over a roughly 2-month period, participants in the prospective study had the option of providing additional blood draws and questionnaires. Before DNA extraction, prospective study blood samples were shipped either frozen or at room temperature. TCRbeta CDR3 regions were amplified from genomic DNA using the immunoSEQ Assay, a bias-controlled multiplex PCR. Processing in the source paper ran as follows. The number of nucleated cells in each sample was estimated by amplification of reference gene primers within the assay. To quantify the absolute abundance of each unique TCRbeta CDR3 rearrangement, sequence reads were collapsed and filtered. For each sample, productive Simpson clonality was calculated as the square root of Simpson's diversity index over productive rearrangements. The immuneACCESS repertoire file appears here via TCRdb, limited to in-frame rearrangements. These files lack a portion of the clones; in checked studies, under half of the deficit traces to unresolved V genes, and the cause of the others is not known. The DNA was the basis for D and trimming; V, J and clone size are from that table. This sample is represented by around 150,000 clones; under 90% of them were singletons. The top ten clones comprise more than 5.5% of the sample.

From the germline V gene (reference sequence), CDR1 is LNHDA and CDR2 is SQIVND. At the junction V is shortened by 3 bases and J by 8 bases; bases outside the gene matches: 19. Reading from cysteine to phenylalanine, the CDR3 counts 17 amino acids. Only the CDR3 DNA stays, 51 bases, in frame from base 1. About this clone: Its antigen is still unknown. Per-base quality was not reported, and no clone a single base away is much larger than it.

The sample was PBMCs or T cells enriched from blood (not recorded which). The V and J segments used are TRBV19 and TRBJ2-7, and TRBD1 matches 7 of the central bases. The sequence was obtained from a man aged 45-60 years who had recovered from COVID-19. CDR3 sequence: CASSMIRGQVNPTKQYF. At the DNA level, the sequence is TGTGCCAGTAGTATGATTCGCGGACAGGTCAATCCTACGAAGCAGTACTTC.